One and the same sample provided the 28 T cell receptor beta chains below, sequenced in a study of T cells in Graves' hyperthyroidism and ophthalmopathy. Researchers took RNA transcripts and amplified the TCR beta CDR3 regions from them. During a first-round RT-PCR of the TCR CDR3, the HTBI primer set was used. TCRdb passed the multiplex PCR reads through MiXCR, listing each CDR3 protein once. The sample has hundreds of thousands of distinct CDR3 sequences, approximately 25% seen once. Source material: blood. These receptors all stem from a woman between 25 and 40 years old with Graves' ophthalmopathy.

This sequence joins TRBV4-2 and TRBJ2-2; TRBD1 aligns across 7 bases. V shed 3 bases and J 13 bases; nucleotides not matched to a gene: 17. Germline V lookup: CDR1 LGHNA, CDR2 YNFKEQ. The CDR3 loop spans 16 amino acids. DNA of the CDR3: TGTGCCAGCAGCCATTTCACCCCCGACAGGGCTGTGGGGCTGTTTTTT. It is translated as CASSHFTPDRAVGLFF.

The gene calls are TRBV28 and TRBJ2-7, with D tentatively TRBD1 (6 bases). With 6 bases removed from V and 7 bases from J, the gap between germline ends came to 19 bases. Germline V gene sequence: CDR1 MDHEN, CDR2 SYDVKM. The CDR3 spans 14 residues. CDR3 sequence: CASRPGTPSGEQYF. CDR3 sequence (DNA): TGTGCCAGCAGACCCGGGACACCCTCGGGGGAGCAGTACTTC. Looking up the rest from reference TRBV28 and TRBJ2-7 gives the full variable domain: DVKVTQSSRYLVKRTGEKVFLECVQDMDHENMFWYRQDPGLGLRLIYFSYDVKMKEKGDIPEGYSVSREKKERFSLILESASTNQTSMYLCASRPGTPSGEQYFGPGTRLTVT.

The sample holds many counts of this clonotype. CDR3 DNA sequence: TGTGCCAGCAGTTTAAGACGGACGGGCCACGAGCAGTACTTC. Translation gives CASSLRRTGHEQYF. This chain joins TRBV27 and TRBJ2-7; D unresolved. V was shortened by 2 bases and J by 5 bases, with 13 bases between the two germline ends. The germline gives CDR1 MNHEY, CDR2 SMNVEV (reference sequence). CDR3 length equals 14 residues.

This clonotype was counted ten times or more. The chain is built from TRBV10-3 and TRBJ2-1; 9 positions match TRBD1. The germline V gene has CDR1 ENHRY and CDR2 SYGVKD. J lost 2 bases, V lost 7 bases, and 3 bases had no gene match. The CDR3 has 14 amino acids. CDR3 nucleotides: TGTGCCATCACCGGGACAGGGACCTACAATGAGCAGTTCTTC. It specifies CAITGTGTYNEQFF.

The sample holds many counts of this clonotype. This chain joins TRBV6-2 or TRBV6-3 and TRBJ2-5; a possible D gene is TRBD2 (5 bases). The germline V gene encodes CDR1 MNHEY and CDR2 SVGEGT. Between the trimmed V and J ends, which lost 6 bases and 3 bases, there was a span of 17 bases. The CDR3 is made up of 15 amino acids. DNA for the CDR3: TGTGCCAGCAGCTCCTACCGTAGCGTAAAAGAGACCCAGTACTTC. It codes for CASSSYRSVKETQYF.

This clonotype was detected a few times. J is TRBJ2-1 and V is TRBV19; 7 bases match TRBD1. The CDR3 extends over 15 amino acids. CDR1 is LNHDA, CDR2 SQIVND, per germline (reference sequence). The J segment lost 4 bases and the V segment lost 8 bases, leaving 11 bases of the junction unmatched. The CDR3 DNA reads TGTGCCAGTTCAAAGGCAGGACAGGTATACAATGAGCAGTTCTTC. Its translation is CASSKAGQVYNEQFF.

V usage is TRBV11-1 and J usage is TRBJ2-2; 8 bases fit TRBD2. The ends lost 2 bases at V and 6 bases at J; junction bases unmatched: 8. This CDR3 contains 16 residues. In germline, CDR1 is SGHAT, CDR2 FQDESV (reference sequence). The CDR3 reads CASSLSRTSPAGELFF. CDR3 DNA sequence: TGTGCCAGCAGCTTATCCAGGACTAGCCCTGCCGGGGAGCTGTTTTTT.

This clonotype was observed many times. This rearrangement joins TRBV12-3 or TRBV12-4 to TRBJ2-2, with D maybe TRBD2 (5 bases). V was pared by 3 bases and J by 3 bases, with 14 bases between. The CDR3 runs 16 residues. The CDR3 DNA follows: TGTGCCAGCAGTTTGGTGGGATTGGGAGACACCGGGGAGCTGTTTTTT. Its translation: CASSLVGLGDTGELFF.

This clonotype was found many times. The chain has TRBV6-5 and TRBJ2-7; no clear D gene. Germline values: CDR1 MNHEY, CDR2 SVGAGI. The CDR3 spans 14 residues. V lost 5 bases and J 2 bases, leaving 13 bases between the germline ends. As DNA, the CDR3 is TGTGCCAGCAGTAACCCTGTGTGGCCCTACGAGCAGTACTTC. As protein: CASSNPVWPYEQYF.

The chain is built from TRBV10-3 and TRBJ1-5; D unresolved. This CDR3 contains 13 residues. V shed 7 bases and J shed 1 base, with 8 bases lying between them. Looked up from germline, CDR1 is ENHRY and CDR2 is SYGVKD. The CDR3 loop reads CAINVDSNQPQHF. The CDR3 bases are TGTGCCATCAATGTGGACAGCAATCAGCCCCAGCATTTT.

This clonotype was observed at least ten times. The chain joins TRBV7-8 to TRBJ2-2; tentatively, D is TRBD1 or TRBD2 (5 bases each). CDR1 is SGHVS and CDR2 is FQNEAQ in the germline V gene. Trimming removed 7 bases at V and 4 bases at J, with 22 bases between. CDR3 length: 17 residues. The CDR3 coding sequence is TGTGCCAGCAACCCCCAATGGGACCTGATGGCCACCGGGGAGCTGTTTTTT. It encodes CASNPQWDLMATGELFF. The whole variable domain, remainder taken from reference TRBV7-8 and TRBJ2-2, is GAGVSQSPRYKVAKRGQDVALRCDPISGHVSLFWYQQALGQGPEFLTYFQNEAQLDKSGLPSDRFFAERPEGSVSTLKIQRTQQEDSAVYLCASNPQWDLMATGELFFGEGSRLTVL.

V is TRBV6-1 and J is TRBJ1-1; perhaps TRBD1 as D (5 bases). This CDR3 spans 14 amino acids. V was trimmed by 7 bases and J by 1 base, leaving 13 bases between them. Germline V gene sequence: CDR1 MNHNS, CDR2 SASEGT. CDR3 bases: TGTGCCAGCACTAAAAAGACAGAGAACACTGAAGCTTTCTTT. Its protein product is CASTKKTENTEAFF.

As concerns this clonotype: A much larger clone is a single base away; this may be a read error. V usage is TRBV7-9 and J usage is TRBJ2-5; TRBD2 matches at 9 bases. Germline V gene sequence: CDR1 SEHNR, CDR2 FQNEAQ (reference sequence). Unmatched junction bases numbered 6, after V lost 5 bases and J lost 5 bases. The CDR3 length is 14 residues. The CDR3 region has the DNA TGTGCCAGCAGCACCACTAGCGGGTTGGAGACCCAGTACTTC. Translated, it gives CASSTTSGLETQYF.

V gene TRBV6-1 combines with J gene TRBJ2-5; TRBD2 agrees at 7 bases. The CDR3 has 18 residues. Germline CDR1 reads MNHNS; CDR2 reads SASEGT. Unmatched junction bases numbered 15, after V lost 1 base and J lost 4 bases. The CDR3 nucleotides read TGTGCCAGCAGTGAAGAGTTGGCTAGCGGCGGGGCCTCAGAGACCCAGTACTTC. Protein sequence: CASSEELASGGASETQYF.

Ten or more counts support this clonotype. The chain has TRBV15 and TRBJ2-7, with 7 nucleotides matching TRBD2. The CDR3 runs 15 residues. J gave up 5 bases and V 0 bases, and 7 bases lay outside the gene matches. Germline V gene data show CDR1 as LNHNV and CDR2 as YYDKDF (reference sequence). The CDR3 is CATSRDPGGSNEQYF. CDR3 sequence (DNA): TGTGCCACCAGCAGAGATCCCGGGGGGAGTAACGAGCAGTACTTC.

This clonotype has a count of ten or more. The rearrangement links TRBV15 to TRBJ1-1; perhaps TRBD1 as D (5 bases). This CDR3 region has 16 residues. The ends were cut back, 0 bases at V and 5 bases at J, with 16 bases in the middle. Germline V CDR1 and CDR2: LNHNV, YYDKDF (reference sequence). DNA of the CDR3: TGTGCCACCAGCAGAGATGGGAGACCTCGGGGGACTGAAGCTTTCTTT. Protein: CATSRDGRPRGTEAFF.

This clonotype was seen repeatedly, ten times or more. The CDR3 spells CAIRVGQVGGYTF. The CDR3, as DNA: TGTGCCATCAGAGTAGGACAAGTGGGTGGCTACACCTTC. The rearrangement joins TRBV10-3 to TRBJ1-2, with a weak D call TRBD1 (5 bases). Germline V gene lookup returns CDR1 ENHRY and CDR2 SYGVKD. This CDR3 is built from 13 residues. V lost 6 bases and J lost 7, with 15 bases in between.

There are many counts of this clonotype. J is TRBJ1-1 and V is TRBV6-5; D gene unclear. This CDR3 has 15 residues. V dropped 1 base and J dropped 1 base, with 10 bases sitting between them. CDR1 and CDR2 (germline): MNHEY, SVGAGI. CDR3 nucleotides: TGTGCCAGCAGTTACTTTAATACGGCGAACACTGAAGCTTTCTTT. It specifies CASSYFNTANTEAFF.

This clonotype was counted once. A much more abundant neighbour one base away suggests this may be a read error. The chain recombines TRBV28 with TRBJ2-7; 9 positions agree with TRBD1. V lost 3 bases and J lost 6; bases outside the gene matches: 9. Germline V gene data show CDR1 as MDHEN and CDR2 as SYDVKM. CDR3 length: 15 amino acids. The CDR3 is CASSFTGTGYAEQYF. The CDR3 DNA is TGTGCCAGCAGTTTTACGGGGACAGGGTACGCCGAGCAGTACTTC. Looking up the rest from reference TRBV28 and TRBJ2-7 gives the full variable domain: DVKVTQSSRYLVKRTGEKVFLECVQDMDHENMFWYRQDPGLGLRLIYFSYDVKMKEKGDIPEGYSVSREKKERFSLILESASTNQTSMYLCASSFTGTGYAEQYFGPGTRLTVT.

This clonotype was detected a few times. The genes are TRBV18 and TRBJ1-3; D is unclear. Germline values: CDR1 KGHSH, CDR2 LQKENI. CDR3 length equals 15 residues. The germline V and J ends were trimmed by 0 bases and 0 bases, with 6 bases remaining between them. CDR3 sequence reads: CASSPPGDSGNTIYF. The CDR3 nucleotides are TGTGCCAGCTCACCACCGGGAGACTCTGGAAACACCATATATTTT.

J is TRBJ2-7 and V is TRBV14, with 7 nucleotides matching TRBD2. CDR3 length equals 15 residues. The trim removed 1 base at V and 2 bases at J, leaving 5 bases unmatched. Germline V gene sequence: CDR1 SGHDN, CDR2 FVKESK. CDR3: CASSQAGGDTYEQYF. DNA of the CDR3: TGTGCCAGCAGCCAAGCTGGGGGGGATACCTACGAGCAGTACTTC.

This clonotype was seen many times. This chain connects TRBV6-5 to TRBJ1-3; D remains ambiguous. CDR3 length: 16 residues. Trimming shortened V by 4 bases and J by 2 bases, and 15 bases separated the two germline ends. CDR1 and CDR2 from the germline V gene are MNHEY and SVGAGI. The CDR3 spells CASSSPSDGPGNTIYF. In DNA form, the CDR3 reads TGTGCCAGCAGTTCCCCGTCGGACGGTCCTGGAAACACCATATATTTT.

This clonotype was picked up many times. This sequence joins TRBV6-5 and TRBJ1-1, with 8 bases fitting TRBD1. The J segment lost 1 base and the V segment lost 5 bases, leaving 3 bases of the junction unmatched. Germline CDR1 MNHEY, CDR2 SVGAGI. The CDR3 contains 14 residues. The CDR3, as DNA: TGTGCCAGCAGTAATGGACAGGGGAACACTGAAGCTTTCTTT. It codes for CASSNGQGNTEAFF.

This clonotype was counted at least ten times. This chain uses TRBV7-2 with TRBJ1-2; D is perhaps TRBD1 (5 bases). Germline values: CDR1 SGHTA, CDR2 FQGNSA. The CDR3 covers 16 residues. V was cut by 3 bases and J by 8 bases, with 22 bases left in between. CDR3 sequence (DNA): TGTGCCAGCAGCTTCCTCGGGCAGGGTGCGTATGGAGGCTACACCTTC. Its protein is CASSFLGQGAYGGYTF.

V and J are TRBV30 and TRBJ2-6, with D uncertain. CDR3 size: 13 residues. With 4 bases removed from V and 4 bases from J, the gap between germline ends came to 8 bases. The V gene's germline CDR1 is GTSNPN and CDR2 SVGIG (reference sequence). CDR3 amino acids: CAWTRAGANVLTF. CDR3 sequence (DNA): TGTGCCTGGACTCGAGCCGGGGCCAACGTCCTGACTTTC.

This clonotype was picked up many times. The V and J genes are TRBV6-1 and TRBJ1-1; D is unresolved. This CDR3 is 13 amino acids long. V dropped 10 bases and J dropped 3 bases, with 15 bases sitting between them. Germline values: CDR1 MNHNS, CDR2 SASEGT. CDR3 in DNA: TGTGCCACAAAAATAACCGGGGACACTGAAGCTTTCTTT. This gives the protein CATKITGDTEAFF.

The V and J genes are TRBV20-1 and TRBJ2-7; 8 nucleotides line up with TRBD2. CDR1 and CDR2 (germline): DFQATT, SNEGSKA (reference sequence). The length of the CDR3 is 11 residues. The CDR3 DNA is TGCGGGATAAGACTAGCGCGCGAGCAGTACTTC. Translated: CGIRLAREQYF.

There are many counts of this clonotype. The gene calls are TRBV11-1 and TRBJ2-7, with TRBD1 matching 8 bases. Germline V gives CDR1 SGHAT, CDR2 FQDESV (reference sequence). With V trimmed by 5 bases and J by 0 bases, 12 bases remained unmatched. The CDR3 is made up of 17 amino acids. In nucleotides, the CDR3 is TGTGCCAGCAGCCCATCCCGGGACAGGTTTCTCTCCTACGAGCAGTACTTC. This gives the protein CASSPSRDRFLSYEQYF.